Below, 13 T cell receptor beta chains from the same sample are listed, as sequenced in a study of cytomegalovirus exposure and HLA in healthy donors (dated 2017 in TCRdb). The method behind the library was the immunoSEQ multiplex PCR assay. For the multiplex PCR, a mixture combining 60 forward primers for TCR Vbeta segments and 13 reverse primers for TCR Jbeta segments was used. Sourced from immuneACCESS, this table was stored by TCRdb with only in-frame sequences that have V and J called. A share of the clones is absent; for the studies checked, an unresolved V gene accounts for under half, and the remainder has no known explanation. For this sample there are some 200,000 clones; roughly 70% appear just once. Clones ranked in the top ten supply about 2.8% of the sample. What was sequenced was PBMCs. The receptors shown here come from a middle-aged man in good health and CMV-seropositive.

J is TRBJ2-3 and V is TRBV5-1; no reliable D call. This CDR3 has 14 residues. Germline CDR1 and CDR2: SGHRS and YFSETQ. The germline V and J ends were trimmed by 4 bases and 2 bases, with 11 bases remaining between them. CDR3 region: CASSPEADTDTQYF. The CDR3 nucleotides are TGCGCCAGCAGCCCCGAGGCCGACACAGATACGCAGTATTTT. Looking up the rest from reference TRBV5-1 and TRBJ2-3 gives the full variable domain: KAGVTQTPRYLIKTRGQQVTLSCSPISGHRSVSWYQQTPGQGLQFLFEYFSETQRNKGNFPGRFSGRQFSNSRSEMNVSTLELGDSALYLCASSPEADTDTQYFGPGTRLTVL.

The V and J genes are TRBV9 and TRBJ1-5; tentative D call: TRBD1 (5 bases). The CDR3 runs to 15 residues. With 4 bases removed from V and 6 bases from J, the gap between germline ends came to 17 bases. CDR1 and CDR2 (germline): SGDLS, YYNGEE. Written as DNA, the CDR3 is TGTGCCAGCAGCTTGGGGGGGACGATAGGTCAGCCCCAGCATTTT. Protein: CASSLGGTIGQPQHF. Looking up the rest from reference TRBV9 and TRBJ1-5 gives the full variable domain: DSGVTQTPKHLITATGQRVTLRCSPRSGDLSVYWYQQSLDQGLQFLIQYYNGEERAKGNILERFSAQQFPDLHSELNLSSLELGDSALYFCASSLGGTIGQPQHFGDGTRLSIL.

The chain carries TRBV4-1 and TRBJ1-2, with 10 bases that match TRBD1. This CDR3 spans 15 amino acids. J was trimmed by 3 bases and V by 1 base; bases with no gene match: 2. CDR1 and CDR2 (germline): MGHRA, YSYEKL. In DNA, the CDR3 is TGCGCCAGCAGCCAAGGGACAGGGGGGGACTATGGCTACACCTTC. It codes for CASSQGTGGDYGYTF.

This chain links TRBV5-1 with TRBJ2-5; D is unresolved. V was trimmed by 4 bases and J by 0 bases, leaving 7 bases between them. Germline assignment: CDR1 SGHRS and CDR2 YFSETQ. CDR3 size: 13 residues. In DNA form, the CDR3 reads TGCGCCAGCAGCCCACGGTACCAAGAGACCCAGTACTTC. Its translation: CASSPRYQETQYF.

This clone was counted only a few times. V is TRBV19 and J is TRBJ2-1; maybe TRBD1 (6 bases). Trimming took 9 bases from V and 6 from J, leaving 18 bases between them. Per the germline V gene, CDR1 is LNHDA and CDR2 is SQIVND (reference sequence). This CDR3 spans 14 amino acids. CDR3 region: CASHENRDGNEQFF. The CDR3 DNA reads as TGTGCCAGCCACGAAAACAGGGACGGCAATGAGCAGTTCTTC. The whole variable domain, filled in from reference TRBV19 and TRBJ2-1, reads DGGITQSPKYLFRKEGQNVTLSCEQNLNHDAMYWYRQDPGQGLRLIYYSQIVNDFQKGDIAEGYSVSREKKESFPLTVTSAQKNPTAFYLCASHENRDGNEQFFGPGTRLTVL.

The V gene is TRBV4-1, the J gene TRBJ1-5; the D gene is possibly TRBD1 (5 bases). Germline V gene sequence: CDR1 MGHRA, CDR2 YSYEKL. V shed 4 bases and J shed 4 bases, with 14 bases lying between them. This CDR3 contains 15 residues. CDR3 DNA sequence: TGCGCCAGCAGCCTAGAGGGAAGGGGAAATCAGCCCCAGCATTTT. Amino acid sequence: CASSLEGRGNQPQHF.

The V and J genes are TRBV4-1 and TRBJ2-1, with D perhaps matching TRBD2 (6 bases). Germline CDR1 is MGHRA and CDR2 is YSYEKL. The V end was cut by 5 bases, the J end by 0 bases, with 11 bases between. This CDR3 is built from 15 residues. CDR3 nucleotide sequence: TGCGCCAGCAGCGGCGGGGAACGCTCCTACAATGAGCAGTTCTTC. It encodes CASSGGERSYNEQFF.

The CDR3 protein is CASSQQTSGGELDNEQFF. Written as DNA, the CDR3 is TGCGCCAGCAGCCAACAGACTAGCGGGGGGGAGTTGGACAATGAGCAGTTCTTC. The chain uses TRBV4-3 and TRBJ2-1, with 14 bases that match TRBD2. Germline V gene data show CDR1 as LGHNA and CDR2 as YSLEER. CDR3 length equals 18 residues. Trimming removed 2 bases from V and 5 bases from J; junction bases left unmatched: 8.

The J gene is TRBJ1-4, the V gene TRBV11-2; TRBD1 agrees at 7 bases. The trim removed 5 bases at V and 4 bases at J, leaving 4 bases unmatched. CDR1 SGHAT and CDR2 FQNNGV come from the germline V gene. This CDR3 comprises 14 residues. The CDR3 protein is CASSKGAGNEKLFF. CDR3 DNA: TGTGCCAGCAGCAAGGGGGCGGGTAATGAAAAACTGTTTTTT.

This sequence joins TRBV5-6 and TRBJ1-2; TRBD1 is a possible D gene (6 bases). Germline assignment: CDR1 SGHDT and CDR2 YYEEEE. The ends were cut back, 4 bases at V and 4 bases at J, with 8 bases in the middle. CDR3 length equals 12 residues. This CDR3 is CASSETGYGYTF. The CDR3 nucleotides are TGTGCCAGCAGCGAGACAGGCTATGGCTACACCTTC.

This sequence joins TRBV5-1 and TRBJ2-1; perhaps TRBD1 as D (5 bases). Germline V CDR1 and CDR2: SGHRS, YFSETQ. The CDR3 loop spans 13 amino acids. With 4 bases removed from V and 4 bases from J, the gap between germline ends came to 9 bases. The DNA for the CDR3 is TGCGCCAGCAGCAGGAACAGGTACAATGAGCAGTTCTTC. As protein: CASSRNRYNEQFF. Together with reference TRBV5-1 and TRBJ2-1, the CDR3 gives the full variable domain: KAGVTQTPRYLIKTRGQQVTLSCSPISGHRSVSWYQQTPGQGLQFLFEYFSETQRNKGNFPGRFSGRQFSNSRSEMNVSTLELGDSALYLCASSRNRYNEQFFGPGTRLTVL.

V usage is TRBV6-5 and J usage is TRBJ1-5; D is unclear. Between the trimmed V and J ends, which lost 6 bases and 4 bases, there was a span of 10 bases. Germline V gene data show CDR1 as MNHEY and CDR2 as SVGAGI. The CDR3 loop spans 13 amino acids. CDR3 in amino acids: CASRSWANQPQHF. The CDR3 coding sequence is TGTGCCAGCAGATCGTGGGCGAATCAGCCCCAGCATTTT.

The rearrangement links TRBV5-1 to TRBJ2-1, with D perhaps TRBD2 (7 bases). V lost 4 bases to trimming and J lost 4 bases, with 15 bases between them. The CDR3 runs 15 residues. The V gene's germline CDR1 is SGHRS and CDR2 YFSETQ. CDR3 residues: CASSPRGGSYNEQFF. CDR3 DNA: TGCGCCAGCAGCCCAAGGGGGGGGTCTTACAATGAGCAGTTCTTC.